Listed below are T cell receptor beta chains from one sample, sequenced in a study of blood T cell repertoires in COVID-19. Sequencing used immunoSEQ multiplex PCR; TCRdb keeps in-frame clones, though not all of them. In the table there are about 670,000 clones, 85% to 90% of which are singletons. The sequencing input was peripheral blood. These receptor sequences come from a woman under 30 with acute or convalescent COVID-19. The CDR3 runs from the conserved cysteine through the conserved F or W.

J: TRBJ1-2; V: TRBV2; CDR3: CASSDRDRAANGYTF
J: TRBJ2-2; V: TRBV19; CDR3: CASSINAGGGGELFF
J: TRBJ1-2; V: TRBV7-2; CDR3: CASSLVSGGSSAWYGYTF
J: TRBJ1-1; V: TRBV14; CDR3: CASSLRTGRGENEAFF
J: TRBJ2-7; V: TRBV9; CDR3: CASSTDSEIPWEQYF
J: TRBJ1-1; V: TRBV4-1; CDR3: CASSQGGENTEAFF
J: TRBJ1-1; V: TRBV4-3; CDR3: CASSQDLRQGRGTEAFF
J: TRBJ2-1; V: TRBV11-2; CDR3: CASSLHPGTANSEQFF
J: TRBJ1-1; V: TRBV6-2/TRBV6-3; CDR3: CASSQGMNTEAFF
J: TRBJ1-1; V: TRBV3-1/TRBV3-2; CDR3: CASSLRQGYTEAFF
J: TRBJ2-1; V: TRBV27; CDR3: CASSLRRGRNNEQFF
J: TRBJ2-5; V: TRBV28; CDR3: CASSLGEQKNF
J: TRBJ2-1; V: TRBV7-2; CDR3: CASSLRSWTSGGENEQFF
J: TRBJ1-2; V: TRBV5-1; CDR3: CASSLTGDYGYTF
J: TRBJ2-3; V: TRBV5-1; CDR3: CASSPRPGQGADTQYF
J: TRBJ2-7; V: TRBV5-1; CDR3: CASSLGGGGAHEQYF
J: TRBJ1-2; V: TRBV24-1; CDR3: CATQEDRPDYGYTF
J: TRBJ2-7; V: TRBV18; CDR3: CASSPQGWGGSYEQYF
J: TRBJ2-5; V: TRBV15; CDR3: CATSRGIAGKQETQYF
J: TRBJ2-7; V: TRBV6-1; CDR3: CASSEEGAYEQYF
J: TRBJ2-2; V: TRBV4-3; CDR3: CASSPGTGVTGELFF
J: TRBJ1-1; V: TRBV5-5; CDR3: CASSSLWGGAAFF
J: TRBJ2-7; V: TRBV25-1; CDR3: CASSVSPYEQYF
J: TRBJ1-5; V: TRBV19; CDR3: CASTPRQGFDQPQHF
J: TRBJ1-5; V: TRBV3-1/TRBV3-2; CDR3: CASSQAGNNQPQHF
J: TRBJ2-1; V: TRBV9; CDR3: CASSVDPRSGGGNEQFF